Listed below are T cell receptor beta chains from one sample, sequenced in a study of human T cells and chemical hapten exposure. Via MiXCR, TCRdb re-called the RACE reads, giving one row per CDR3 protein. The sample carries some 250,000 distinct CDR3 sequences, approximately 7.5% recorded once. This material consisted of whole blood, taken in connection with sensitization to the hapten diphenylcyclopropenone (DPC). The receptors here all came from a man aged 18 to 35 with alopecia areata. Some clones in this sample may be carry-over from other donors' samples. CDR3s include the opening cysteine and the closing phenylalanine or tryptophan. The D gene is left open where the match is weak. Expanded clones are given a class, and other clones once, few, many or no size at all.

j_call | v_call | d_call | clone_size | cdr3_aa | cdr3_nt
TRBJ2-7 | TRBV29-1 | . | many | CSVGVTYEQYF | TGCAGCGTAGGTGTGACCTACGAGCAGTACTTC
TRBJ2-7 | TRBV10-3 | . | few | CAISEDGLEQYF | TGTGCCATCAGTGAAGACGGTCTGGAGCAGTACTTC
TRBJ2-7 | TRBV28 | . | . | CASSQGGTGSYEQYF | TGTGCCAGCAGTCAAGGGGGAACGGGCTCCTACGAGCAGTACTTC
TRBJ1-1 | TRBV29-1 | . | . | CSVEDKGVNTEAFF | TGCAGCGTTGAAGACAAAGGAGTGAACACTGAAGCTTTCTTT
TRBJ1-1 | TRBV9 | . | few | CASSAQGPPTEAFF | TGTGCCAGCAGCGCTCAGGGGCCCCCCACTGAAGCTTTCTTT
TRBJ1-5 | TRBV3-1 | . | few | CASSQESGSNQPQHF | TGTGCCAGCAGCCAAGAATCCGGGAGCAATCAGCCCCAGCATTTT
TRBJ2-7 | TRBV27 | TRBD1 | few | CASSPGTGGLYEQYF | TGTGCCAGCAGTCCTGGGACAGGGGGCTTATACGAGCAGTACTTC
TRBJ1-6 | TRBV12-3/TRBV12-4 | . | many | CASSSQGSYNSPLHF | TGTGCCAGCTCCTCCCAGGGCTCCTATAATTCACCCCTCCACTTT
TRBJ2-1 | TRBV10-2 | TRBD2 | . | CASSGLAGFQNEQFF | TGCGCCAGCAGTGGACTAGCGGGGTTCCAGAATGAGCAGTTCTTC
TRBJ2-5 | TRBV29-1 | TRBD1 | . | CSVTGTGVETQYF | TGCAGCGTGACCGGGACAGGGGTTGAGACCCAGTACTTC
TRBJ2-5 | TRBV29-1 | TRBD2 | . | CSTREGQETQYF | TGCAGCACCCGGGAGGGGCAAGAGACCCAGTACTTC
TRBJ2-1 | TRBV28 | TRBD2 | few | CASSFHTSGGYNEQFF | TGTGCCAGCAGTTTTCATACTAGCGGGGGGTACAATGAGCAGTTCTTC
TRBJ1-1 | TRBV18 | . | . | CASSPRDVDGTEAFF | TGTGCCAGCTCACCGAGGGACGTCGATGGGACTGAAGCTTTCTTT
TRBJ2-2 | TRBV4-1 | . | few | CASSQESGSNTGELFF | TGCGCCAGCAGCCAAGAGTCAGGATCGAACACCGGGGAGCTGTTTTTT
TRBJ1-1 | TRBV6-2/TRBV6-3 | . | many | CASSYARNTEAFF | TGTGCCAGCAGTTACGCGAGAAACACTGAAGCTTTCTTT
TRBJ2-3 | TRBV7-6 | . | . | CASSFSGPRARTDTQYF | TGTGCCAGCAGCTTCTCCGGGCCTCGTGCGCGGACAGATACGCAGTATTTT
TRBJ2-1 | TRBV6-5 | TRBD2 | . | CASSSGGRYNEQFF | TGTGCCAGCAGTTCGGGGGGGCGCTACAATGAGCAGTTCTTC
TRBJ2-1 | TRBV2 | . | . | CASSAGLAGLYNEQFF | TGTGCCAGCAGTGCGGGGCTCGCGGGGCTATACAATGAGCAGTTCTTC
TRBJ2-2 | TRBV25-1 | . | few | CASSIAGVTGELFF | TGTGCCAGCAGTATCGCAGGGGTCACCGGGGAGCTGTTTTTT
TRBJ1-4 | TRBV4-2 | . | . | CASSQGGPRPSSNEKLFF | TGTGCCAGCAGCCAAGGGGGCCCTAGGCCCAGTTCTAATGAAAAACTGTTTTTT
TRBJ1-4 | TRBV15 | . | few | CATSTGTGASLNEKLFF | TGTGCCACCAGCACAGGGACTGGGGCGAGCTTGAATGAAAAACTGTTTTTT
TRBJ2-7 | TRBV3-1 | . | few | CASSQGPGYEQYF | TGTGCCAGCAGCCAGGGACCAGGCTACGAGCAGTACTTC
TRBJ1-2 | TRBV5-1 | . | many | CASSLRFPIGVANYGYTF | TGCGCCAGCAGCTTACGCTTCCCAATAGGGGTAGCTAACTATGGCTACACCTTC
TRBJ1-5 | TRBV6-2/TRBV6-3 | . | . | CASSERRGALLDSNQPQHF | TGTGCCAGTTCCGAGCGACGGGGGGCGCTTCTTGATAGCAATCAGCCCCAGCATTTT
TRBJ2-5 | TRBV19 | TRBD1 | few | CASNQQGARETQYF | TGTGCCAGTAATCAGCAGGGGGCGCGTGAGACCCAGTACTTC
TRBJ2-2 | TRBV6-6 | . | . | CASFTNTGELFF | TGTGCCAGCTTCACGAACACCGGGGAGCTGTTTTTT
TRBJ2-3 | TRBV29-1 | . | . | CSATGLVSTDTQYF | TGCAGCGCCACTGGACTTGTCAGCACAGATACGCAGTATTTT
TRBJ1-6 | TRBV12-3/TRBV12-4 | TRBD1 | few | CASRTGTGYNSPLHF | TGTGCCAGCAGAACCGGGACAGGATATAATTCACCCCTCCACTTT
TRBJ2-5 | TRBV27 | TRBD2 | . | CASSSRLAGSRQYF | TGTGCCAGCAGTTCCCGACTAGCGGGGAGCCGCCAGTACTTC